The 21 T cell receptor beta chains below come from one sample, sequenced in a study of shared clonotypes between healthy human individuals. TCRdb keeps only in-frame clones here, not all; method: immunoSEQ multiplex PCR. Of 1.5 million to 2.5 million clones in the sample, less than 95% were seen once. CD45RO negativity and positive selection for CCR7 defined naive CD8 cells, a population that excluded terminally differentiated effector memory CD45RA+ cells. The specimen was naive CD8+ T cells sorted from blood. The receptor set was obtained from a man between 18 and 35 years old in good health.

This chain links TRBV13 with TRBJ1-3; D remains unclear. Trimming removed 4 bases at V and 4 bases at J, with 8 bases between. The CDR3 has 13 residues. Germline V CDR1 and CDR2: PRHDT, FYEKMQ (reference sequence). Here the CDR3 reads CASSSRGGNTIYF. The DNA of the CDR3 is TGTGCCAGCAGCTCCCGAGGGGGAAACACCATATATTTT.

This clone was seen a single time. This sequence joins TRBV25-1 and TRBJ2-1, with D uncertain. Germline V CDR1 and CDR2: MGHDK, SYGVNS. The CDR3 runs to 11 residues. V lost 4 bases and J lost 8, with 6 bases in between. This CDR3 is CASSVGDEQFF. In DNA, the CDR3 is TGTGCCAGCAGTGTAGGAGATGAGCAGTTCTTC.

This chain connects TRBV30 to TRBJ1-2; 7 bases line up with TRBD1. V lost 2 bases to trimming and J lost 4 bases; unmatched junction nucleotides: 10. CDR1 is GTSNPN, CDR2 SVGIG, per germline (reference sequence). This CDR3 comprises 15 residues. CDR3 region: CAWSPRGRQGYGYTF. The CDR3 DNA is TGTGCCTGGAGTCCCCGGGGTAGACAGGGCTATGGCTACACCTTC.

The V gene is TRBV5-1, the J gene TRBJ1-2; 7 bases fit TRBD1. CDR1 SGHRS and CDR2 YFSETQ come from the germline V gene. The CDR3 totals 17 residues. Unmatched junction bases numbered 14, after V lost 2 bases and J lost 4 bases. CDR3 sequence: CASSFISGTDSLYGYTF. The CDR3 DNA is TGCGCCAGCAGCTTTATTTCGGGGACAGATAGCCTCTATGGCTACACCTTC.

The chain carries TRBV11-2 and TRBJ1-6; D is uncertain. V was pared by 1 base and J by 3 bases, with 10 bases between. This CDR3 is built from 16 residues. Germline V gene sequence: CDR1 SGHAT, CDR2 FQNNGV. CDR3 sequence reads: CASSLGVGYYNSPLHF. The CDR3 coding sequence is TGTGCCAGCAGCTTAGGGGTGGGTTACTATAATTCACCCCTCCACTTT.

V and J are TRBV4-3 and TRBJ1-2, with 10 nucleotides matching TRBD1. The CDR3 spans 17 residues. CDR1 LGHNA and CDR2 YSLEER come from the germline V gene. The V segment lost 1 base and the J segment 8 bases; nucleotides outside the gene matches: 13. Written as DNA, the CDR3 is TGCGCCAGCAGCCAAGTTCTCTCGGACAGGGGGTCTAGGGGCTACACCTTC. As protein: CASSQVLSDRGSRGYTF.

This clone is a singleton in its sample. This chain links TRBV19 with TRBJ1-2; D uncertain. The CDR3 spans 11 residues. Trimming removed 6 bases from V and 4 bases from J, with 6 bases in between. Germline V gene sequence: CDR1 LNHDA, CDR2 SQIVND (reference sequence). In DNA form, the CDR3 reads TGTGCCAGTAGCCCTGCCTATGGCTACACCTTC. Its protein product is CASSPAYGYTF.

The gene calls are TRBV7-9 and TRBJ2-5; 11 nucleotides align to TRBD2. The CDR3 is made up of 16 amino acids. Germline-derived CDR1 and CDR2 are SEHNR and FQNEAQ (reference sequence). After removal of 5 bases from V and 4 bases from J, the junction contained 9 bases not matched to a gene. CDR3 bases: TGTGCCAGCAGCAGTGAACTAGCGGGAGAGGTAGAGACCCAGTACTTC. Its protein is CASSSELAGEVETQYF.

This chain links TRBV13 with TRBJ1-6; TRBD1 agrees at 9 bases. From germline, CDR1 is PRHDT and CDR2 FYEKMQ (reference sequence). Unmatched junction bases numbered 6, after V lost 6 bases and J lost 9 bases. The CDR3 spans 14 residues. CDR3 DNA sequence: TGTGCCAGCAGACCCGGGACAGGGTTTTCACCCCTCCACTTT. This gives the protein CASRPGTGFSPLHF.

This sequence joins TRBV11-2 and TRBJ1-6, with a possible D match to TRBD1 (6 bases). The CDR3 sequence is 15 residues long. Germline V gene sequence: CDR1 SGHAT, CDR2 FQNNGV. Trimming shortened V by 3 bases and J by 7 bases, and 13 bases separated the two germline ends. CDR3 in amino acids: CASSLVGGLNSPLHF. The CDR3 region has the DNA TGTGCCAGCAGCTTGGTTGGGGGCCTCAATTCACCCCTCCACTTT.

The rearrangement links TRBV9 to TRBJ2-7, with 11 positions matching TRBD1. CDR1 SGDLS and CDR2 YYNGEE come from the germline V gene. Germline trimming cut 7 bases from V and 4 bases from J; bases unmatched to any gene: 13. The CDR3 spans 16 residues. The CDR3 nucleotides are TGTGCCAGCTCTTTTCAACCGGACAGGGGGCTGTACGAGCAGTACTTC. Amino acids: CASSFQPDRGLYEQYF.

This clone appeared once. Other DNA sequences from this sample encode an identical CDR3 as well. V and J are TRBV2 and TRBJ2-7; D is unresolved. The ends were cut back, 3 bases at V and 4 bases at J, with 7 bases in the middle. Germline V gene data show CDR1 as SNHLY and CDR2 as FYNNEI. The CDR3 loop spans 12 amino acids. CDR3 DNA: TGTGCCAGCAGTGATGGGTTATACGAGCAGTACTTC. It is translated as CASSDGLYEQYF.

This clone was seen a handful of times. The J gene is TRBJ1-5, the V gene TRBV4-1, with D maybe TRBD1 (6 bases). The V end was cut by 1 base, the J end by 6 bases, with 16 bases between. In germline, CDR1 is MGHRA, CDR2 YSYEKL. The CDR3 spans 16 residues. This CDR3 reads CASSQGGQSMSQPQHF. CDR3 in DNA: TGCGCCAGCAGCCAAGGAGGACAGTCAATGAGTCAGCCCCAGCATTTT.

The V and J genes are TRBV6-1 and TRBJ1-6; 7 bases fit TRBD1. V lost 1 base to trimming and J lost 7 bases; unmatched junction nucleotides: 4. The CDR3 spans 15 residues. Germline CDR1 and CDR2: MNHNS and SASEGT. Here the CDR3 DNA reads TGTGCCAGCAGTGAAGACAGGGGAATCAATTCACCCCTCCACTTT. It codes for CASSEDRGINSPLHF.

This chain links TRBV7-6 with TRBJ2-1, with TRBD1 matching over 9 bases. V shed 2 bases, J shed 4 bases, and the junction held 3 bases outside the gene matches. CDR1 SGHVS and CDR2 FNYEAQ come from the germline V gene. The length of the CDR3 is 15 residues. CDR3 amino acids: CASSLIQGAYNEQFF. CDR3 sequence (DNA): TGTGCCAGCAGCTTAATACAGGGGGCTTACAATGAGCAGTTCTTC.

J is TRBJ2-1 and V is TRBV6-5; no reliable D call. CDR3 size: 15 residues. The germline V gene encodes CDR1 MNHEY and CDR2 SVGAGI. V gave up 5 bases and J gave up 0 bases, with 11 bases separating them. The CDR3 sequence is CASSVELGSYNEQFF. As DNA, the CDR3 is TGTGCCAGCAGTGTCGAGTTAGGCTCCTACAATGAGCAGTTCTTC.

V is TRBV15 and J is TRBJ2-2; no firm D call. The V gene's germline CDR1 is LNHNV and CDR2 YYDKDF (reference sequence). The V end was cut by 4 bases, the J end by 4 bases, with 13 bases between. CDR3 size: 15 residues. Written as DNA, the CDR3 is TGTGCCACCAGCACATTCAAGGATCCCACCGGGGAGCTGTTTTTT. This encodes CATSTFKDPTGELFF.

For this clone: The same CDR3 arises from other DNA sequences in this sample as well. V is TRBV5-6 and J is TRBJ2-7, with a weak D call TRBD1 (6 bases). The ends were cut back, 0 bases at V and 3 bases at J, with 10 bases in the middle. Germline CDR1 is SGHDT and CDR2 is YYEEEE. The CDR3 has 14 amino acids. The CDR3 sequence is CASSLAGADYEQYF. Written as DNA, the CDR3 is TGTGCCAGCAGCTTGGCAGGGGCAGACTACGAGCAGTACTTC.

As to this clone: The sample contains more than one DNA sequence encoding this CDR3. The CDR3 DNA follows: TGCAGCGTTAGCGGAGGGGGCTACAATGAGCAGTTCTTC. It encodes CSVSGGGYNEQFF. V gene TRBV29-1 combines with J gene TRBJ2-1; perhaps D is TRBD1 or TRBD2 (6 bases each). Germline CDR1 reads SQVTM; CDR2 reads ANQGSEA. V was clipped by 5 bases and J by 3 bases, with 11 bases between them. This CDR3 has 13 amino acids.

This chain uses TRBV7-3 with TRBJ2-7; D is ambiguous. Germline loops: CDR1 SGHTA, CDR2 FQGTGA. V was clipped by 0 bases and J by 6 bases, with 9 bases between them. CDR3 length: 13 residues. CDR3 amino acids: CASSLTPVSEQYF. CDR3 sequence (DNA): TGTGCCAGCAGCTTAACGCCGGTTTCCGAGCAGTACTTC. Full variable domain (outside the CDR3, taken from reference TRBV7-3 and TRBJ2-7): GAGVSQTPSNKVTEKGKYVELRCDPISGHTALYWYRQSLGQGPEFLIYFQGTGAADDSGLPNDRFFAVRPEGSVSTLKIQRTERGDSAVYLCASSLTPVSEQYFGPGTRLTVT.

A note on this clone: The sample has other DNA sequences that encode this CDR3 too. The chain combines TRBV11-2 with TRBJ2-5; the D call may be TRBD1 or TRBD2 (5 bases each). This CDR3 is built from 13 residues. From germline, CDR1 is SGHAT and CDR2 FQNNGV. V was cut by 4 bases and J by 4 bases, with 10 bases left in between. CDR3 sequence reads: CASSSGDPETQYF. In DNA form, the CDR3 reads TGTGCCAGCAGCTCCGGGGACCCAGAGACCCAGTACTTC.